This T cell receptor (beta chain) is from a study of shared clonotypes between healthy human individuals. Overall study context: Sampling drew on donors who were a couple of women and a few men aged 18 to 49. Donors had three CD4 naive, three CD4 memory, two CD8 naive and one CD8 memory plate apiece. Study-level results: Sharing across four donors was highest in naive CD4 (approximately 5%) and lowest in memory CD8 (roughly 0.4%).

Profiling relied on immunoSEQ multiplex PCR, and the TCRdb table lists in-frame clones only, not all of them. The profile shows a few million clones, over 85% of them singletons. Of note for this clone: Its antigen is not known.

The CDR3 totals 15 residues. With V trimmed by 6 bases and J by 6 bases, 11 bases remained unmatched. Germline-derived CDR1 and CDR2 are SGDLS and YYNGEE. Healthy and HIV-negative, the adult donors had no recent acute infections or vaccinations. Sequencing input: naive CD4+ T cells from PBMCs. Subset reported: CD45RA+ positively selected. The sequence derives from a man younger than 35 in good health. Some clones in this sample may be carry-over from other donors' samples. V usage is TRBV9 and J usage is TRBJ2-1; TRBD2 agrees at 8 bases. The CDR3 reads CASNGGALGANEQFF. Here the CDR3 DNA reads TGTGCCAGCAACGGGGGGGCCCTGGGGGCCAATGAGCAGTTCTTC.